A selection of T cell receptor beta chains follows, all from one sample in a study of T cell repertoires in cytomegalovirus infection. TCRdb ran MiXCR on the reads and lists one entry per CDR3 protein. The sample lists approximately 770,000 distinct CDR3 sequences, under 35% occurring once. Antigens of these TCRs are unknown. Sequenced material: cultured CD8+ T cells from PBMCs, taken from culture after CMV antigen stimulation. These TCRs come from a human donor in good health (CMV status not recorded). Some clones in this sample may be carry-over from other donors' samples. Both conserved end residues are part of each CDR3. Fields, in order: J gene, CDR3 length, V gene, clone size, D gene, CDR3 DNA, CDR3 protein. The D gene is left open where the match is weak. Clone size, where shown, is once, few, many, or a class for clones that have expanded.

TRBJ1-2 14 TRBV13 - - TGTGCCAGCAGCTTTATCGGGGGCTCAACTGGCTACACCTTC CASSFIGGSTGYTF
TRBJ2-2 16 TRBV7-8 many TRBD2 TGTGCCAGCAGCTTAGTCCTAGCGGGGCACACCGGGGAGCTGTTTTTT CASSLVLAGHTGELFF
TRBJ1-5 19 TRBV2 few TRBD1 TGTGCCAGCAGTGATCCCCGGGCAGGGGGCGCGGTCCGCAATCAGCCCCAGCATTTT CASSDPRAGGAVRNQPQHF
TRBJ2-3 15 TRBV28 few - TGTGCCAGCAGTCCGCAGACAGCGCCCACAGATACGCAGTATTTT CASSPQTAPTDTQYF
TRBJ2-4 17 TRBV6-5 - TRBD1 TGTGCCAGCAGTTACTCGGGCTGGACAGGGACCGAAAACATTCAGTACTTC CASSYSGWTGTENIQYF
TRBJ2-3 14 TRBV10-3 - TRBD2 TGTGCCATCAGTAGCGGGGCGGATCGGGATACACAGTATTTT CAISSGADRDTQYF
TRBJ2-5 16 TRBV7-9 many TRBD1 TGTGCCAGCAGCTCCCGACAGGGGCCATTCCAAGAGACCCAGTACTTC CASSSRQGPFQETQYF
TRBJ1-5 17 TRBV4-1 - TRBD1 TGCGCCAGCAGCCTACTCCCGGGACAGCTTAGCAATCAGCCCCAGCATTTT CASSLLPGQLSNQPQHF
TRBJ2-1 16 TRBV10-3 once TRBD2 TGTGCCATTAGCGGGGGAGACCAAAGCTCCTACAATGAGCAGTTCTTC CAISGGDQSSYNEQFF
TRBJ1-2 15 TRBV19 few - TGTGCCAGTAGCTTCCGGAGGGGGGACTCCTATGGCTACACCTTC CASSFRRGDSYGYTF
TRBJ2-2 16 TRBV2 - - TGTGCCAGCAGTGAATTATTCCAGGGAGAGTCCGGGGAGCTGTTTTTT CASSELFQGESGELFF
TRBJ2-5 13 TRBV20-1 - - TGCAGTGCTAGAGTACCAGTCCAAGAGACCCAGTACTTC CSARVPVQETQYF
TRBJ1-6 14 TRBV6-5 - TRBD1 TGTGCCAGCACCGTAACAGGGGGATATTCACCCCTCCACTTT CASTVTGGYSPLHF
TRBJ2-1 15 TRBV7-8 many TRBD1 TGTGCCAGCAGCTTTATAGGGGGCTCATACAATGAGCAGTTCTTC CASSFIGGSYNEQFF
TRBJ1-3 22 TRBV12-3/TRBV12-4 few TRBD1 TGTGCCAGCAGACCCGACAGGGGGACTCTGTCCCACAACTTTGACTCTGGAAACACCATATATTTT CASRPDRGTLSHNFDSGNTIYF
TRBJ1-2 17 TRBV7-6 - - TGTGCCAGCAGCTTAGGATCCGGAGGTGGATCTAACTATGGCTACACCTTC CASSLGSGGGSNYGYTF
TRBJ2-2 13 TRBV7-6 many - TGTGCCAGCGGGAGGGGGCCCACCGGGGAGCTGTTTTTT CASGRGPTGELFF
TRBJ1-6 17 TRBV5-6 - - TGTGCCAGCAGCTTGGCGGCACCGAGCTCCTATAATTCACCCCTCCACTTT CASSLAAPSSYNSPLHF
TRBJ1-1 18 TRBV27 few - TGTGCCAGCAGTTTAGGGTACGGGGGGGGAGTAACAAGAACTGAAGCTTTCTTT CASSLGYGGGVTRTEAFF
TRBJ2-3 14 TRBV3-1 - - TGTGCCAGCAGCCAAGACCCAGCAACAGATACGCAGTATTTT CASSQDPATDTQYF
TRBJ1-2 16 TRBV6-5 once - TGTGCCAGCAGTTACTCAGGAGGGGCAAGTAACTATGGCTACACCTTC CASSYSGGASNYGYTF
TRBJ2-2 15 TRBV24-1 - - TGTGCCACCAGTGATTTGGGGAGGAGCACCGGGGAGCTGTTTTTT CATSDLGRSTGELFF
TRBJ1-1 13 TRBV6-6 - - TGTGCCAGCAGTCAGACAGGCAGGGGTGAAGCTTTCTTT CASSQTGRGEAFF
TRBJ2-3 17 TRBV4-1 - - TGCGCCAGCAGCCAAGCATTCGCGGGGACGGCGAAGGATACGCAGTATTTT CASSQAFAGTAKDTQYF
TRBJ1-4 14 TRBV27 few - TGTGCCAGCCGAGAACTAGCGACTAATGAAAAACTGTTTTTT CASRELATNEKLFF
TRBJ1-5 14 TRBV6-6 - - TGTGCCAGCAGTTCCCGGACAGCTCAGGGGCCCCAGCATTTT CASSSRTAQGPQHF
TRBJ2-7 18 TRBV4-1 - TRBD2 TGCGCCAGCAGCCAAGATTCCCCCTTGGCTAGCGGGGTTTACGAGCAGTACTTC CASSQDSPLASGVYEQYF
TRBJ2-1 11 TRBV7-2 - - TGTGCCAGCAGCCATAGCAATAAGCAGTTCTTC CASSHSNKQFF
TRBJ2-2 13 TRBV7-8 many TRBD2 TGTGCCAGCGAGCGGGGGAACACCGGGGAGCTGTTTTTT CASERGNTGELFF
TRBJ2-1 15 TRBV6-1 many TRBD2 TGTGCCAGCAGCTCCATAGCGGGGGGGCCAGATGAGCAGTTCTTC CASSSIAGGPDEQFF
TRBJ2-1 15 TRBV5-1 once TRBD2 TGCGCCAGCAGCGACCGGACAAACGGGGGGGATGAGCAGTTCTTC CASSDRTNGGDEQFF
TRBJ2-2 19 TRBV7-2 - - TGTGCCAGCAGCTTAGTGGTAGGCCAGGAGACCAGGGACACCGGGGAGCTGTTTTTT CASSLVVGQETRDTGELFF
TRBJ1-3 13 TRBV7-2 - TRBD1 TGTGCCAGCGGACAGGGGGCTGGAAACACCATATATTTT CASGQGAGNTIYF
TRBJ2-1 17 TRBV7-2 many - TGTGCCAGCAGCTTAGAGGGCGGCGGGGCGGGCATATATGAGCAGTTCTTC CASSLEGGGAGIYEQFF
TRBJ2-1 12 TRBV7-3 few - TGTGCCAGCAGCTACCGACGCGATGAGCAGTTCTTC CASSYRRDEQFF
TRBJ1-1 14 TRBV7-9 - - TGTGCCAGCAGCTTCCGGGACGGAGGCGCTGAAGCTTTCTTT CASSFRDGGAEAFF